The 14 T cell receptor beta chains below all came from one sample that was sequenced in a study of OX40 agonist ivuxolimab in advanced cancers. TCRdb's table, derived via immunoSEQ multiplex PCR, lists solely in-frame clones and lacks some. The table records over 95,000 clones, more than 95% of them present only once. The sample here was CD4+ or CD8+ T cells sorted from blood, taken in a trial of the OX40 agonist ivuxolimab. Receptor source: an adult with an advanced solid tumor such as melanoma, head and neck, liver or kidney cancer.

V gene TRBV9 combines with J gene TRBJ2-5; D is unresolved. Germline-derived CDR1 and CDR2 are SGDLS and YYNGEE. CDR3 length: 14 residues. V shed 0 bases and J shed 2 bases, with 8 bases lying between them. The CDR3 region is CASSVEESQETQYF. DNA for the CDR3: TGTGCCAGCAGCGTAGAGGAGTCTCAAGAGACCCAGTACTTC.

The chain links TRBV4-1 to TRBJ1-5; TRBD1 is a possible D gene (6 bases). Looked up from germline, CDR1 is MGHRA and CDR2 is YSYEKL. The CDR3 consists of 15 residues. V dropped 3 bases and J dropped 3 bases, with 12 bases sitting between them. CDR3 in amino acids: CASSQHGGANQPQHF. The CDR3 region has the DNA TGCGCCAGCAGCCAGCACGGGGGGGCCAATCAGCCCCAGCATTTT.

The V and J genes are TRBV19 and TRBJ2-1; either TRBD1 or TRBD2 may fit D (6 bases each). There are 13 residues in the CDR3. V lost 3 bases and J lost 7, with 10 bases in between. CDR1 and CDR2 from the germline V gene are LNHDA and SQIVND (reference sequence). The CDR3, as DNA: TGTGCCAGTAGTATGGGGGGCAAAAATGAGCAGTTCTTC. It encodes CASSMGGKNEQFF. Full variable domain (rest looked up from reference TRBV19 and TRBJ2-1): DGGITQSPKYLFRKEGQNVTLSCEQNLNHDAMYWYRQDPGQGLRLIYYSQIVNDFQKGDIAEGYSVSREKKESFPLTVTSAQKNPTAFYLCASSMGGKNEQFFGPGTRLTVL.

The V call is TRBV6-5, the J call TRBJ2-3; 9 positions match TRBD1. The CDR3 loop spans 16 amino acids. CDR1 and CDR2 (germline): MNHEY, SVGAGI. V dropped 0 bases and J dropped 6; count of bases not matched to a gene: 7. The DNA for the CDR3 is TGTGCCAGCAGTTACTCCGGGACAGGGTCATTTGATACGCAGTATTTT. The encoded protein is CASSYSGTGSFDTQYF.

The CDR3 sequence: CSVEKRGPQETQYF. CDR3 DNA: TGCAGCGTTGAAAAGCGGGGGCCCCAAGAGACCCAGTACTTC. The rearrangement uses TRBV29-1 and TRBJ2-5, with 8 bases lining up with TRBD2. From germline, CDR1 is SQVTM and CDR2 ANQGSEA. After removal of 2 bases from V and 1 base from J, the junction contained 3 bases not matched to a gene. This CDR3 has 14 residues.

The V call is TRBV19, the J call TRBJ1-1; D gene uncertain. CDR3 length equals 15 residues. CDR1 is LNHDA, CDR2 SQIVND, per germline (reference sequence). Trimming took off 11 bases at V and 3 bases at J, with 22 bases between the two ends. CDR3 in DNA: TGTGCCTGTCGGAAGGACCCACGAGGGTACACTGAAGCTTTCTTT. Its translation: CACRKDPRGYTEAFF.

The CDR3 bases are TGCGCCAGCAGAAGGGAGGGCACAGATACGCAGTATTTT. This translates into CASRREGTDTQYF. V usage is TRBV5-1 and J usage is TRBJ2-3, with a possible D match to TRBD2 (6 bases). V lost 5 bases to trimming and J lost 1 base, with 8 bases between them. Germline-derived CDR1 and CDR2 are SGHRS and YFSETQ. This CDR3 has 13 amino acids.

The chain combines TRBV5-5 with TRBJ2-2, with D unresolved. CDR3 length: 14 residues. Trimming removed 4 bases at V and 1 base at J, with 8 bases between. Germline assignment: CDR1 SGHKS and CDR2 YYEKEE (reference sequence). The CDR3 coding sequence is TGTGCCAGCAGCCCGTGGCAGAACACCGGGGAGCTGTTTTTT. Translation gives CASSPWQNTGELFF.

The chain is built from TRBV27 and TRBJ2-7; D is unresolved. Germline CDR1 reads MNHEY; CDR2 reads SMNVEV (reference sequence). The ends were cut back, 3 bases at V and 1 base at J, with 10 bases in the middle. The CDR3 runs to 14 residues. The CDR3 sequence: CASSLGMKSYEQYF. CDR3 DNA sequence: TGTGCCAGCAGTTTGGGAATGAAATCCTACGAGCAGTACTTC.

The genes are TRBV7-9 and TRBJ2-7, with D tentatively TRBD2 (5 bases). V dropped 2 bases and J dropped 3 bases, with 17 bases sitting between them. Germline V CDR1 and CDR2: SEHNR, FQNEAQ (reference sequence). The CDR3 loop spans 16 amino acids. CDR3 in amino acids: CASSLIDTSRGYEQYF. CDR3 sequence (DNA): TGTGCCAGCAGCTTAATAGACACTAGTCGGGGCTACGAGCAGTACTTC.

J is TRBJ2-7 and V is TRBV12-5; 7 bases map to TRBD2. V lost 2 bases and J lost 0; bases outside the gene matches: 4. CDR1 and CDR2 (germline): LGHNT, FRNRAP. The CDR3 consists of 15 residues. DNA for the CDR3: TGTGCTAGTGGTTTGTCGGGGGGTAGCTCCTACGAGCAGTACTTC. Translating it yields CASGLSGGSSYEQYF.

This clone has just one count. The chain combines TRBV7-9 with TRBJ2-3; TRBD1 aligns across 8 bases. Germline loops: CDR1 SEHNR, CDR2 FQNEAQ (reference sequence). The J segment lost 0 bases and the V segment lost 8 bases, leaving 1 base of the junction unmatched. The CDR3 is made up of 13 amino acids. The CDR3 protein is CASQGASTDTQYF. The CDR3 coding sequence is TGTGCCAGCCAGGGGGCTAGCACAGATACGCAGTATTTT.

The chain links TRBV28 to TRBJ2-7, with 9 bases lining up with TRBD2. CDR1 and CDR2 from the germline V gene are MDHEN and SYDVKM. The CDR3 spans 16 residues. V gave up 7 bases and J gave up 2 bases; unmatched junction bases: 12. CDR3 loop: CASIPTVAGEPYEQYF. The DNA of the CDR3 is TGTGCCAGCATCCCGACCGTAGCGGGAGAACCCTACGAGCAGTACTTC.

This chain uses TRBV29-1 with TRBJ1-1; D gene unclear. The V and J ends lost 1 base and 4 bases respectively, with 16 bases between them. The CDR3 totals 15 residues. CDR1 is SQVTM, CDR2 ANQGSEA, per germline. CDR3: CSVEVSVLAGTEAFF. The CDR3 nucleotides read TGCAGCGTTGAAGTCTCGGTATTGGCGGGCACTGAAGCTTTCTTT.